Listed below are T cell receptor beta chains from one sample, sequenced in a study of post-analysis software for immune sequencing data. TCRdb fed the PCR reads into MiXCR, producing one record per CDR3 protein. This table has under 200,000 distinct CDR3 sequences, roughly 40% appearing once. The sequenced sample was blood, obtained after autologous hematopoietic stem cell transplantation. Every receptor here comes from a girl aged 10-17 years with multiple sclerosis. Both conserved end residues are trimmed from each CDR3.

j_gene | v_gene | CDR3aa
TRBJ2-6 | TRBV5-1 | ASSFNDNPISGANVLT
TRBJ2-1 | TRBV20-1 | SARVVGFGQF
TRBJ2-7 | TRBV3-1 | ASSQFGGVGPSYEQY
TRBJ2-1 | TRBV5-5 | ASSFGLAGSEQF
TRBJ2-7 | TRBV9 | ASSAGPLGRGANEQY
TRBJ1-5 | TRBV29-1 | SARGSLNQPQH
TRBJ1-2 | TRBV7-9 | ASSLEQVAIYGYT
TRBJ1-1 | TRBV7-2 | ASSLNRGGTEAF
TRBJ2-7 | TRBV7-8 | ASSLAPPVGAAPYEQY
TRBJ1-5 | TRBV4-1 | ASSRQASANQPQH
TRBJ2-1 | TRBV20-1 | SARDGGRSSNEQF
TRBJ1-4 | TRBV15 | ATSSHSSAEKLF
TRBJ2-3 | TRBV25-1 | ASSELGGSRRPDTQY
TRBJ1-4 | TRBV20-1 | SARTNEKLF
TRBJ2-3 | TRBV19 | ASSNLLAGTDTQY
TRBJ2-1 | TRBV7-7 | AGSPTSADSYNEQF
TRBJ2-1 | TRBV6-2/TRBV6-3 | ASSSTSAQF
TRBJ2-3 | TRBV25-1 | ASSETAGGRSDTQY
TRBJ2-3 | TRBV5-1 | ASSSLGTLSTDTQY
TRBJ2-5 | TRBV7-3 | ASSPSGGARETQY
TRBJ2-2 | TRBV25-1 | ASSASGELF
TRBJ2-3 | TRBV5-1 | ASSLEGVDTQY
TRBJ1-4 | TRBV14 | ASSLRGPFATNEKLF
TRBJ2-3 | TRBV20-1 | SARTSGKATDTQY
TRBJ2-1 | TRBV5-1 | ASSLGAGAYNEQF
TRBJ2-7 | TRBV5-1 | ASSIAGTSGSYLYEQY
TRBJ2-5 | TRBV24-1 | ATSDRVRGETQY
TRBJ2-1 | TRBV9 | ASSVSGGTHNEQF
TRBJ2-5 | TRBV28 | ASSKRDRAGETQY
TRBJ2-3 | TRBV7-3 | ASSWGDVGTDTQY
- | TRBV13 | ASSNSLQGARETQY
TRBJ1-4 | TRBV29-1 | SVANRRNEKLF
TRBJ2-7 | TRBV7-2 | ASSVGQGQGVYEQY
TRBJ1-2 | TRBV27 | ASSLSRENYGYT
TRBJ2-7 | TRBV11-2 | ASSLGSPYEQY
TRBJ2-5 | TRBV4-1 | ASSQHLRESGETQY
TRBJ1-2 | TRBV27 | ASTPGRPGYGYT
TRBJ2-2 | TRBV10-1 | ASSALGGARTGELF
TRBJ2-4 | TRBV3-1 | ASSQGGTLAKNIQY
TRBJ2-1 | TRBV6-2/TRBV6-3 | ASSYRRGLVYEQF
TRBJ2-7 | TRBV5-1 | ASSSGTFVPYEQY
TRBJ1-5 | TRBV18 | ASSPGRGLYQPQH
TRBJ1-1 | TRBV12-3/TRBV12-4 | ASSKQDWDMNTEAF
TRBJ1-1 | TRBV18 | ASSPASSRSNTEAF
TRBJ2-1 | TRBV24-1 | ATSDAGLAGGPYNEQF
TRBJ1-5 | TRBV12-3/TRBV12-4 | ASSLALGQGYQPQH
TRBJ2-7 | TRBV20-1 | SARAAAGEQY
TRBJ1-1 | TRBV30 | AWSKSTPNTEAF
TRBJ1-1 | TRBV4-2 | ASSQVLSVNTEAF
TRBJ2-1 | TRBV2 | ASSDPAVVLPNEQF
TRBJ2-7 | TRBV7-6 | ASSARGLSYEQY
TRBJ2-7 | TRBV20-1 | SAGTSGTYEQY
TRBJ2-7 | TRBV11-2 | ASSANQEGDRAEQY
TRBJ2-7 | TRBV7-2 | ASSVNTDEQY
TRBJ2-6 | TRBV7-2 | ASSRLGQGTGANVLT
TRBJ1-1 | TRBV6-1 | AGERNTEAF
- | TRBV12-3/TRBV12-4 | ASSLSPETQY
TRBJ2-1 | TRBV7-3 | ASSHSGTSGRAGDNEQF
TRBJ2-7 | TRBV28 | ASSPTRDYQYEQY
TRBJ2-5 | TRBV7-2 | ASSLVLAGAPETQY